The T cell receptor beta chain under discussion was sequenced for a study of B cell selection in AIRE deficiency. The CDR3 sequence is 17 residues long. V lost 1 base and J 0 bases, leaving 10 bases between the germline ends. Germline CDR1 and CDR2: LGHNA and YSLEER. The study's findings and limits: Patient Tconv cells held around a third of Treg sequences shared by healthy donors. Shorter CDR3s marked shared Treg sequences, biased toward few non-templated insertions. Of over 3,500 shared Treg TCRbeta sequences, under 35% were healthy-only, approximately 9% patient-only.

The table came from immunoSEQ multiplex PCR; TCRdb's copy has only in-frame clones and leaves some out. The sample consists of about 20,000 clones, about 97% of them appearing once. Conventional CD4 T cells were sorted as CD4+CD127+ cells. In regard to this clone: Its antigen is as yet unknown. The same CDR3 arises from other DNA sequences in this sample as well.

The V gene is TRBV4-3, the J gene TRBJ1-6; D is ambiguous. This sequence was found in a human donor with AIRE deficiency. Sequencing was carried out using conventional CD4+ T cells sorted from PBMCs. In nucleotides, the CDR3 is TGCGCCAGCAGCCAAGTACAGCGAAGCTCCTATAATTCACCCCTCCACTTT. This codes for CASSQVQRSSYNSPLHF.